The 8 T cell receptor beta chains listed next were all sequenced from one sample in a study of CD8 T cells in ankylosing spondylitis. TCRdb ran MiXCR on the 5' RACE reads and lists one entry per CDR3 protein. The sample has 150,000 to 200,000 distinct CDR3 sequences; 15% to 20% are singletons. The sample consisted of blood, either unsorted or a sorted T cell fraction (not recorded which). The receptors were gathered from a male donor with ankylosing spondylitis or in good health (not recorded which).

The chain employs TRBV11-2 and TRBJ2-5; D uncertain. The CDR3 spans 15 residues. Germline-derived CDR1 and CDR2 are SGHAT and FQNNGV. V was cut by 1 base and J by 0 bases, with 9 bases left in between. Here the CDR3 DNA reads TGTGCCAGCAGCTTAGTTGGTCTGTACCAAGAGACCCAGTACTTC. It yields the protein CASSLVGLYQETQYF.

The rearrangement uses TRBV29-1 and TRBJ1-2; 11 bases are shared with TRBD1. The length of the CDR3 is 13 residues. The junction had 3 bases not matched to a gene; V was cut back by 6 bases and J by 3 bases. The germline V gene encodes CDR1 SQVTM and CDR2 ANQGSEA. The CDR3 sequence is CSVWGQGDYGYTF. Here the CDR3 DNA reads TGCAGCGTATGGGGACAGGGGGACTATGGCTACACCTTC.

In its sample, this clonotype was seen many times. The chain links TRBV5-1 to TRBJ2-1; D is tentatively TRBD1 or TRBD2 (6 bases each). Trimming shortened V by 3 bases and J by 7 bases, and 8 bases separated the two germline ends. Germline values: CDR1 SGHRS, CDR2 YFSETQ. The CDR3 has 12 residues. CDR3 protein: CASSWGANEQFF. CDR3 DNA: TGCGCCAGCAGCTGGGGGGCGAATGAGCAGTTCTTC. The variable domain in full, completed from reference TRBV5-1 and TRBJ2-1, reads KAGVTQTPRYLIKTRGQQVTLSCSPISGHRSVSWYQQTPGQGLQFLFEYFSETQRNKGNFPGRFSGRQFSNSRSEMNVSTLELGDSALYLCASSWGANEQFFGPGTRLTVL.

This clonotype was detected only a few times. The rearrangement joins TRBV12-3 or TRBV12-4 to TRBJ2-5; the match to TRBD1 covers 7 bases. The trim removed 6 bases at V and 1 base at J, leaving 2 bases unmatched. The CDR3 runs to 13 residues. The CDR3 reads CASSRDSQETQYF. The CDR3 bases are TGTGCCAGCAGCCGGGACAGCCAAGAGACCCAGTACTTC.

This clonotype was picked up many times. The V gene is TRBV7-8, the J gene TRBJ1-4; 8 bases line up with TRBD1. V gave up 2 bases and J gave up 4 bases; unmatched junction bases: 0. This CDR3 is 14 amino acids long. Per the germline V gene, CDR1 is SGHVS and CDR2 is FQNEAQ. The DNA for the CDR3 is TGTGCCAGCAGCTTAACAGGGGGTAATGAAAAACTGTTTTTT. This gives the protein CASSLTGGNEKLFF.

The chain links TRBV29-1 to TRBJ1-2; 8 nucleotides match TRBD1. The CDR3 extends over 14 amino acids. Germline V gives CDR1 SQVTM, CDR2 ANQGSEA. The J segment lost 4 bases and the V segment lost 3 bases, leaving 7 bases of the junction unmatched. The CDR3 region is CSVDSTGEGYGYTF. The DNA for the CDR3 is TGCAGCGTTGATTCGACAGGGGAGGGCTATGGCTACACCTTC.

The chain has TRBV7-9 and TRBJ2-1; 8 bases match TRBD1. The V and J ends lost 3 bases and 8 bases, in that order; junction bases with no gene match: 6. CDR1 SEHNR and CDR2 FQNEAQ come from the germline V gene (reference sequence). The CDR3 covers 14 residues. CDR3 residues: CASSLQGASDEQFF. CDR3 sequence (DNA): TGTGCCAGCAGCTTGCAGGGGGCGAGCGATGAGCAGTTCTTC. The whole variable domain, filled in from reference TRBV7-9 and TRBJ2-1, reads DTGVSQNPRHKITKRGQNVTFRCDPISEHNRLYWYRQTLGQGPEFLTYFQNEAQLEKSRLLSDRFSAERPKGSFSTLEIQRTEQGDSAMYLCASSLQGASDEQFFGPGTRLTVL.

This clonotype was seen more than once but under ten times. This chain connects TRBV7-2 to TRBJ2-3, with D uncertain. V was cut by 0 bases and J by 5 bases, with 9 bases left in between. Per germline, CDR1 SGHTA and CDR2 FQGNSA. This CDR3 has 14 amino acids. The DNA for the CDR3 is TGTGCCAGCAGCTTAGCTAGCTGGGAAGATACGCAGTATTTT. Translated: CASSLASWEDTQYF. Full variable domain (rest looked up from reference TRBV7-2 and TRBJ2-3): GAGVSQSPSNKVTEKGKDVELRCDPISGHTALYWYRQSLGQGLEFLIYFQGNSAPDKSGLPSDRFSAERTGGSVSTLTIQRTQQEDSAVYLCASSLASWEDTQYFGPGTRLTVL.